This TCR beta chain was captured by sequencing in a study of multiple sclerosis patients with progressive multifocal leukoencephalopathy. Regarding the study as a whole: In most PML patients, TRB repertoires appeared less diverse by entropy. Findings may reflect JC virus infection or just general immunocompromise.

Per germline, CDR1 SGHNT and CDR2 YYREEE (reference sequence). The CDR3 has 17 residues. The V gene end was trimmed by 4 bases and the J gene end by 3 bases; junction bases not matched to a gene: 8. The table came from immunoSEQ multiplex PCR; TCRdb's copy has only in-frame clones and leaves some out. Of 25,000 to 35,000 clones listed, roughly 90% are singletons. Described time point: more than five months of natalizumab therapy. As regards this clone: Its antigen is unidentified.

The specimen comprised PBMCs, sampled from a patient treated with natalizumab. This TCR came from a human donor with multiple sclerosis. V gene TRBV5-4 combines with J gene TRBJ1-4; 11 bases fit TRBD1. For the CDR3, the DNA is TGTGCCAGCAGCCAGGGACAGGGGGGGCTCCCTAATGAAAAACTGTTTTTT. Translated, it gives CASSQGQGGLPNEKLFF.